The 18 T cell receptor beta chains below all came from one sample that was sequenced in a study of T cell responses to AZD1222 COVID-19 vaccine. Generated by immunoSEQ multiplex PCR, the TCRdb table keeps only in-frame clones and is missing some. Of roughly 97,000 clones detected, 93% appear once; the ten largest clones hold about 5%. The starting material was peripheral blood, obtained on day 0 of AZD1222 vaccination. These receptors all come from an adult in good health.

CDR3 nucleotides: TGTGCCAGCTCACCATTGCAAATGAACACTGAAGCTTTCTTT. The encoded protein is CASSPLQMNTEAFF. The rearrangement joins TRBV18 to TRBJ1-1, with D hard to call. Germline V gene data show CDR1 as KGHSH and CDR2 as LQKENI. The CDR3 is 14 residues long. Trimming left V 2 bases short and J 0 bases short, with 7 bases between.

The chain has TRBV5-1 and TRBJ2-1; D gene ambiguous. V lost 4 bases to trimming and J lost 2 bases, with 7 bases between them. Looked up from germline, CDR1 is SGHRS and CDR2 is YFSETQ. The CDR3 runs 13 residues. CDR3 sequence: CASSTGTYNEQFF. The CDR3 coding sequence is TGCGCCAGCAGCACTGGAACCTACAATGAGCAGTTCTTC.

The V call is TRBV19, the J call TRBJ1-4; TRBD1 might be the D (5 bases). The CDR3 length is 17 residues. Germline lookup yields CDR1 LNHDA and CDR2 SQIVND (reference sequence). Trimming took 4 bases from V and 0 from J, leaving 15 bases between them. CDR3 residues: CASSTQVTTATNEKLFF. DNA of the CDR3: TGTGCCAGTAGTACACAGGTCACTACTGCAACTAATGAAAAACTGTTTTTT.

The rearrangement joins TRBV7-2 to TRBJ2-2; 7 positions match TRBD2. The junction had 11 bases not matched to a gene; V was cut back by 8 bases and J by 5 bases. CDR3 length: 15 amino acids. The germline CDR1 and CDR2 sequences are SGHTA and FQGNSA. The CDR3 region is CASSLSLAVTGELFF. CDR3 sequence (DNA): TGTGCCAGCTCCCTTAGCCTAGCGGTAACCGGGGAGCTGTTTTTT.

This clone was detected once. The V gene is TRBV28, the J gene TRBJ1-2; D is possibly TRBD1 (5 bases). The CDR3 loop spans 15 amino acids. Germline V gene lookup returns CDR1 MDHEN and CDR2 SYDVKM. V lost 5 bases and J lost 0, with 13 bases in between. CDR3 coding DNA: TGTGCCAGCAGTCGGGGCCTCTTAGCTAACTATGGCTACACCTTC. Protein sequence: CASSRGLLANYGYTF.

Here the CDR3 reads CASRMTGPGSSPLHF. For the CDR3, the DNA is TGTGCCAGCAGAATGACAGGGCCGGGGTCTTCACCCCTCCACTTT. V and J are TRBV28 and TRBJ1-6; 7 bases are shared with TRBD1. This CDR3 has 15 amino acids. CDR1 and CDR2 (germline): MDHEN, SYDVKM. The ends lost 6 bases at V and 9 bases at J; junction bases unmatched: 11. The whole variable domain, remainder taken from reference TRBV28 and TRBJ1-6, is DVKVTQSSRYLVKRTGEKVFLECVQDMDHENMFWYRQDPGLGLRLIYFSYDVKMKEKGDIPEGYSVSREKKERFSLILESASTNQTSMYLCASRMTGPGSSPLHFGNGTRLTVT.

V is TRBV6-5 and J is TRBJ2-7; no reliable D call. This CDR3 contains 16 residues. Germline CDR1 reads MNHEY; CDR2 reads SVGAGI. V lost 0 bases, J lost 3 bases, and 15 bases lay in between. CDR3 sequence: CASSYSIFPGYYEQYF. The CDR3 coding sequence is TGTGCCAGCAGTTACTCGATCTTTCCAGGCTACTACGAGCAGTACTTC.

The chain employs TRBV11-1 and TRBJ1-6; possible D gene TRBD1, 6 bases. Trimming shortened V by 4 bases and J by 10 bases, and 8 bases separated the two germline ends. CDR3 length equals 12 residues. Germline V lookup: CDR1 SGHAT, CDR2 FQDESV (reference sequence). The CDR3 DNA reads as TGTGCCAGCAGCTCAGGGGAGTCACCCCTCCACTTT. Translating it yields CASSSGESPLHF. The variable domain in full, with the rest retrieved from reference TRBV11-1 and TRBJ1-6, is EAEVAQSPRYKITEKSQAVAFWCDPISGHATLYWYRQILGQGPELLVQFQDESVVDDSQLPKDRFSAERLKGVDSTLKIQPAELGDSAMYLCASSSGESPLHFGNGTRLTVT.

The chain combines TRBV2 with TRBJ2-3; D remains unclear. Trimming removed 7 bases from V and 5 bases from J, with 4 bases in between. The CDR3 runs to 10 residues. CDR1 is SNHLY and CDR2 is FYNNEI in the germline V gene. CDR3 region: CASKLDTQYF. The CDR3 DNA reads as TGTGCCAGCAAATTAGATACGCAGTATTTT.

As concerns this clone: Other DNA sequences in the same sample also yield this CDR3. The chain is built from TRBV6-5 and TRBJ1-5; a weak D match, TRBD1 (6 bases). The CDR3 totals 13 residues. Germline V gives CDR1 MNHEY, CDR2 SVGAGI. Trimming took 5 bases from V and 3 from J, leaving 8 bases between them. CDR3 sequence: CASSTGSNQPQHF. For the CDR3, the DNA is TGTGCCAGCAGTACAGGGTCCAATCAGCCCCAGCATTTT.

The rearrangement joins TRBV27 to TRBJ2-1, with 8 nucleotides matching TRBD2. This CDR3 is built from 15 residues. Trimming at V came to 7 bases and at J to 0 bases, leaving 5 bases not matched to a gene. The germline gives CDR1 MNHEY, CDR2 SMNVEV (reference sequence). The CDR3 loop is CASNMAGGSYNEQFF. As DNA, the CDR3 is TGTGCCAGCAACATGGCGGGAGGCTCCTACAATGAGCAGTTCTTC.

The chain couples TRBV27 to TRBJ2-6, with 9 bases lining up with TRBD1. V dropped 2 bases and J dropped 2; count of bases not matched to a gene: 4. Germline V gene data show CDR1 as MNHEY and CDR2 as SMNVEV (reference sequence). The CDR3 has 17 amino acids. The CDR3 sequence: CASSLRGTGTGANVLTF. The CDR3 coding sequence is TGTGCCAGCAGTTTAAGAGGGACAGGGACTGGGGCCAACGTCCTGACTTTC.

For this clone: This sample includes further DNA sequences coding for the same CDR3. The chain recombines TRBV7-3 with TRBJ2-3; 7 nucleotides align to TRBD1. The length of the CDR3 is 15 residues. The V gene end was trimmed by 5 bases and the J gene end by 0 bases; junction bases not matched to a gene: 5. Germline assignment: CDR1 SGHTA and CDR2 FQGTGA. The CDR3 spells CASSPLGQSTDTQYF. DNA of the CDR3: TGTGCCAGCAGCCCGCTGGGACAGAGCACAGATACGCAGTATTTT.

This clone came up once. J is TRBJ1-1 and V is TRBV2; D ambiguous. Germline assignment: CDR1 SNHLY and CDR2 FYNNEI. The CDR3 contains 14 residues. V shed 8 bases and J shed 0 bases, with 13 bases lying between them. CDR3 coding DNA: TGTGCCAGCGCATGGAACGGGATGAACACTGAAGCTTTCTTT. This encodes CASAWNGMNTEAFF.

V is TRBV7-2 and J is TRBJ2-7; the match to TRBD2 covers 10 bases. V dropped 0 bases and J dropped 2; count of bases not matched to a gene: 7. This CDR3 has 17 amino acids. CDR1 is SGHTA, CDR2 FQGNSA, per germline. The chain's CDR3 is CASSLAAGTSATYEQYF. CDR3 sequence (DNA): TGTGCCAGCAGCTTAGCCGCCGGGACTAGCGCCACCTACGAGCAGTACTTC.

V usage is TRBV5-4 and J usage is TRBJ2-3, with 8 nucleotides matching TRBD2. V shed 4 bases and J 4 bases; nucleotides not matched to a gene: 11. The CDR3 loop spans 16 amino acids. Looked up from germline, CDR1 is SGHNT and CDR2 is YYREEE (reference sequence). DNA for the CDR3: TGTGCCAGCAGCCCCCGCGGGGGGATGGGATCAGATACGCAGTATTTT. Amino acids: CASSPRGGMGSDTQYF.

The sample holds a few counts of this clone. The CDR3, as DNA: TGTGCCAGCAGTACTAGCGGGAGTTCAGATACGCAGTATTTT. It codes for CASSTSGSSDTQYF. This rearrangement joins TRBV6-4 to TRBJ2-3, with 11 positions matching TRBD2. This CDR3 comprises 14 residues. CDR1 is MRHNA, CDR2 SNTAGT, per germline. J was trimmed by 4 bases and V by 5 bases; bases with no gene match: 2.

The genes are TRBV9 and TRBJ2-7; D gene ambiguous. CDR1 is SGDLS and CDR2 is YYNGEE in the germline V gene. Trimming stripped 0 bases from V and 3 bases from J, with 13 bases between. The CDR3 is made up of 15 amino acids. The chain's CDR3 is CASSVGPAGYYEQYF. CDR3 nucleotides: TGTGCCAGCAGCGTAGGTCCGGCAGGATACTACGAGCAGTACTTC.